One sample yielded the 20 T cell receptor beta chains listed below, sequenced in a study of blood T cell repertoires in COVID-19. Produced via immunoSEQ multiplex PCR; TCRdb's table is partial and in-frame only. The sample consists of around 430,000 clones, 88% of them appearing once. Sequenced: peripheral blood. The receptors come from a woman aged 45 to 65 with COVID-19, enrolled during active disease.

The V call is TRBV19, the J call TRBJ1-5; 10 bases line up with TRBD1. The CDR3 covers 15 residues. Germline V gene sequence: CDR1 LNHDA, CDR2 SQIVND (reference sequence). The V and J ends lost 7 bases and 6 bases, in that order; junction bases with no gene match: 9. The chain's CDR3 is CASIRGQGGGQPQHF. CDR3 DNA: TGTGCCAGTATTCGCGGACAGGGGGGAGGTCAGCCCCAGCATTTT. The full variable domain, completed using reference TRBV19 and TRBJ1-5, is DGGITQSPKYLFRKEGQNVTLSCEQNLNHDAMYWYRQDPGQGLRLIYYSQIVNDFQKGDIAEGYSVSREKKESFPLTVTSAQKNPTAFYLCASIRGQGGGQPQHFGDGTRLSIL.

A few counts support this clone. The gene calls are TRBV5-5 and TRBJ1-1; 7 bases agree with TRBD1. CDR3 length: 15 residues. V was clipped by 1 base and J by 0 bases; unmatched bases: 3. CDR1 SGHKS and CDR2 YYEKEE come from the germline V gene (reference sequence). CDR3 residues: CASSLTGEMNTEAFF. CDR3 nucleotides: TGTGCCAGCAGCTTGACAGGGGAAATGAACACTGAAGCTTTCTTT.

This chain connects TRBV30 to TRBJ1-4; D possibly corresponds to TRBD1 (6 bases). There are 14 residues in the CDR3. Germline V gene lookup returns CDR1 GTSNPN and CDR2 SVGIG (reference sequence). Trimming cost V 4 bases and J 4 bases, with 13 bases left between them. CDR3 region: CAWTKQGFNEKLFF. The CDR3 bases are TGTGCCTGGACCAAGCAGGGGTTTAATGAAAAACTGTTTTTT.

The chain recombines TRBV2 with TRBJ1-1, with no clear D. V gave up 4 bases and J gave up 8 bases, with 8 bases separating them. CDR1 is SNHLY and CDR2 is FYNNEI in the germline V gene. The CDR3 runs to 11 residues. The CDR3 nucleotides read TGTGCCAGCAGTGGGGCAGACGAAGCTTTCTTT. It is translated as CASSGADEAFF. Looking up the rest from reference TRBV2 and TRBJ1-1 gives the full variable domain: EPEVTQTPSHQVTQMGQEVILRCVPISNHLYFYWYRQILGQKVEFLVSFYNNEISEKSEIFDDQFSVERPDGSNFTLKIRSTKLEDSAMYFCASSGADEAFFGQGTRLTVV.

J is TRBJ1-2 and V is TRBV5-6; no clear D. V gave up 2 bases and J gave up 1 base, with 6 bases separating them. This CDR3 has 13 residues. Germline-derived CDR1 and CDR2 are SGHDT and YYEEEE. The CDR3 nucleotides read TGTGCCAGCAGCTTTGAGGTTAACTATGGCTACACCTTC. Its protein product is CASSFEVNYGYTF.

The chain carries TRBV18 and TRBJ1-1; 11 positions match TRBD1. Losses at the gene ends were 4 bases for V and 5 bases for J; bases not matched to a gene: 6. From germline, CDR1 is KGHSH and CDR2 LQKENI. This CDR3 comprises 15 residues. The CDR3 loop is CASSQGQGGETEAFF. CDR3 DNA: TGTGCCAGCTCACAGGGACAGGGGGGGGAAACTGAAGCTTTCTTT. Full variable domain (remainder filled in from reference TRBV18 and TRBJ1-1): NAGVMQNPRHLVRRRGQEARLRCSPMKGHSHVYWYRQLPEEGLKFMVYLQKENIIDESGMPKERFSAEFPKEGPSILRIQQVVRGDSAAYFCASSQGQGGETEAFFGQGTRLTVV.

The V and J genes are TRBV6-6 and TRBJ2-3; 8 nucleotides match TRBD2. From germline, CDR1 is MNHNY and CDR2 SVGAGI (reference sequence). This CDR3 has 16 amino acids. V shed 5 bases and J 1 base; nucleotides not matched to a gene: 8. This chain's CDR3 is CASSRRLAGGTDTQYF. CDR3 sequence (DNA): TGTGCCAGCAGTCGACGTCTAGCGGGTGGCACAGATACGCAGTATTTT.

The chain combines TRBV3-1 (or the pseudogene TRBV3-2) with TRBJ2-1, with a possible D match to TRBD2 (6 bases). In germline, CDR1 is LGHDT, CDR2 YNNKEL (reference sequence). V was shortened by 1 base and J by 2 bases, with 9 bases between the two germline ends. The CDR3 consists of 15 residues. The CDR3 nucleotides are TGTGCCAGCAGCCAAGGAGCGGGCCCCTACAATGAGCAGTTCTTC. The encoded protein is CASSQGAGPYNEQFF.

The chain joins TRBV6-5 to TRBJ1-1, with D possibly matching TRBD1 (6 bases). Germline V gene sequence: CDR1 MNHEY, CDR2 SVGAGI. V was trimmed by 6 bases and J by 8 bases, leaving 10 bases between them. CDR3 length: 11 amino acids. The chain's CDR3 is CASRQGTEAFF. The CDR3 DNA reads TGTGCCAGCAGGCAGGGGACGGAAGCTTTCTTT.

This clone has only one observation. Here the CDR3 reads CAWGSSGGPDTQYF. In DNA, the CDR3 is TGTGCCTGGGGCTCTAGCGGGGGACCCGATACGCAGTATTTT. The gene calls are TRBV30 and TRBJ2-3; TRBD2 agrees at 10 bases. This CDR3 spans 14 amino acids. Looked up from germline, CDR1 is GTSNPN and CDR2 is SVGIG (reference sequence). The V and J ends lost 5 bases and 6 bases, in that order; junction bases with no gene match: 8.

This rearrangement joins TRBV7-9 to TRBJ1-2; D is perhaps TRBD1 (6 bases). CDR1 SEHNR and CDR2 FQNEAQ come from the germline V gene (reference sequence). V gave up 4 bases and J gave up 5 bases, with 14 bases separating them. The CDR3 contains 14 residues. As DNA, the CDR3 is TGTGCCAGCAGCTCCGGGACAAGGGTATATGGCTACACCTTC. Encoded protein: CASSSGTRVYGYTF.

This clone occurred once. The V call is TRBV5-1, the J call TRBJ2-7, with a possible D match to TRBD2 (7 bases). The CDR3 is made up of 13 amino acids. Germline assignment: CDR1 SGHRS and CDR2 YFSETQ. V was shortened by 4 bases and J by 7 bases, with 15 bases between the two germline ends. CDR3 nucleotides: TGCGCCAGCAGCCTAAGGGAGGGGGAGGAGCAGTACTTC. It is translated as CASSLREGEEQYF.

The chain carries TRBV7-9 and TRBJ1-2; D unresolved. V lost 5 bases, J lost 6 bases, and 16 bases lay in between. The CDR3 loop spans 14 amino acids. Germline CDR1 reads SEHNR; CDR2 reads FQNEAQ (reference sequence). CDR3 residues: CASSRVGRTDGYTF. Here the CDR3 DNA reads TGTGCCAGCAGCCGGGTGGGCAGGACTGATGGCTACACCTTC.

The chain has TRBV2 and TRBJ2-3, with TRBD1 identical over 9 bases. This CDR3 is built from 15 residues. After removal of 5 bases from V and 2 bases from J, the junction contained 5 bases not matched to a gene. Germline-derived CDR1 and CDR2 are SNHLY and FYNNEI. The CDR3 is CASSLDRGNTDTQYF. CDR3 nucleotide sequence: TGTGCCAGCAGTTTGGACAGGGGTAACACAGATACGCAGTATTTT.

The chain combines TRBV6-2 or TRBV6-3 with TRBJ1-1, with TRBD1 as a possible D gene (6 bases). The length of the CDR3 is 15 residues. Trimming pared 6 bases from V and 3 bases from J, leaving 17 bases between. Per the germline V gene, CDR1 is MNHEY and CDR2 is SVGEGT. The CDR3 bases are TGTGCCAGCAGCCCCCACGAGGGGGGGGACACTGAAGCTTTCTTT. This encodes CASSPHEGGDTEAFF.

This rearrangement joins TRBV19 to TRBJ1-5; TRBD1 might be the D (5 bases). Germline-derived CDR1 and CDR2 are LNHDA and SQIVND (reference sequence). The CDR3 is made up of 15 amino acids. The V gene lost 2 bases and the J gene lost 2 bases, with 10 bases spanning the gap. The CDR3 protein is CASSILRGGNQPQHF. Here the CDR3 DNA reads TGTGCCAGTAGTATATTACGGGGGGGCAATCAGCCCCAGCATTTT. The full variable domain, completed using reference TRBV19 and TRBJ1-5, is DGGITQSPKYLFRKEGQNVTLSCEQNLNHDAMYWYRQDPGQGLRLIYYSQIVNDFQKGDIAEGYSVSREKKESFPLTVTSAQKNPTAFYLCASSILRGGNQPQHFGDGTRLSIL.

The chain couples TRBV6-5 to TRBJ2-5; tentative D call: TRBD2 (6 bases). Germline V gene lookup returns CDR1 MNHEY and CDR2 SVGAGI. CDR3 size: 13 residues. V was shortened by 4 bases and J by 4 bases, with 10 bases between the two germline ends. CDR3 in amino acids: CASSWRAGETQYF. CDR3 DNA: TGTGCCAGCAGTTGGAGGGCGGGAGAGACCCAGTACTTC.

This chain links TRBV6-6 with TRBJ2-2; D gene ambiguous. CDR1 and CDR2 (germline): MNHNY, SVGAGI (reference sequence). Trimming removed 10 bases at V and 0 bases at J, with 12 bases between. The CDR3 contains 14 residues. DNA of the CDR3: TGTGCCAACCGGCTAGGTCCGAACACCGGGGAGCTGTTTTTT. It codes for CANRLGPNTGELFF.

The V call is TRBV11-2, the J call TRBJ1-2; no definite D call. This CDR3 region has 14 residues. V dropped 6 bases and J dropped 4 bases, with 15 bases sitting between them. CDR1 is SGHAT and CDR2 is FQNNGV in the germline V gene. The chain's CDR3 is CASSRQQPGYGYTF. CDR3 in DNA: TGTGCCAGCAGTCGACAACAACCTGGCTATGGCTACACCTTC.

The chain has TRBV21-1 and TRBJ2-3; the table's D call, TRBD1, was not checked against the DNA. TRBV21-1 is a listed pseudogene. The CDR3 is 13 amino acids. Written as DNA, the CDR3 is TGTGCCAGCAGCATCAGAATCACAGATACGCAGTATTTT. This translates into CASSIRITDTQYF.